The 6 T cell receptor beta chains below come from one sample, sequenced in a study of Graves' ophthalmopathy and Graves' hyperthyroidism. RNA transcripts were the template, and TCR beta CDR3 regions were amplified from them. HTBI primers were used in a first-round RT-PCR, which preceded a second-round multiplex PCR. Using its own MiXCR run on the multiplex PCR reads, TCRdb lists one record per CDR3 protein. The sample includes 600,000 to 700,000 distinct CDR3 sequences, more than 40% of them seen just once. The specimen sequenced was peripheral blood. The receptors originated from an adult man with Graves' ophthalmopathy.

This clonotype has just one count. The rearrangement links TRBV10-2 to TRBJ1-2; the match to TRBD1 covers 7 bases. The germline gives CDR1 WSHSY, CDR2 SAAADI. The CDR3 totals 12 residues. Germline trimming cut 4 bases from V and 7 bases from J; bases unmatched to any gene: 3. Here the CDR3 DNA reads TGCGCCAGCAGTGGACAGGGACCTGGCTACACCTTC. Translation gives CASSGQGPGYTF.

The rearrangement links TRBV9 to TRBJ1-1, with a weak D call TRBD1 (5 bases). CDR3 size: 15 residues. V was shortened by 4 bases and J by 1 base, with 14 bases between the two germline ends. Germline assignment: CDR1 SGDLS and CDR2 YYNGEE. CDR3 bases: TGTGCCAGCAGCCCGCGGGGGGACGGGAACACTGAAGCTTTCTTT. Its translation is CASSPRGDGNTEAFF.

This clonotype has more than one count but fewer than ten. The chain has TRBV6-5 and TRBJ1-6; D not resolved. Trimming took off 2 bases at V and 4 bases at J, with 18 bases between the two ends. The CDR3 is 18 amino acids. The germline V gene has CDR1 MNHEY and CDR2 SVGAGI. The CDR3 nucleotides read TGTGCCAGCAGTTACGATCCAGCCGTCAGACTTTATAATTCACCCCTCCACTTT. This gives the protein CASSYDPAVRLYNSPLHF.

V gene TRBV13 combines with J gene TRBJ2-7; the match to TRBD1 covers 10 bases. V was clipped by 5 bases and J by 3 bases; unmatched bases: 7. CDR1 is PRHDT and CDR2 is FYEKMQ in the germline V gene (reference sequence). The CDR3 has 15 amino acids. CDR3 nucleotide sequence: TGTGCCAGCAGCACCAGACAGGGGGCTAGCTACGAGCAGTACTTC. Translated: CASSTRQGASYEQYF.

Many counts were recorded for this clonotype. This sequence joins TRBV6-6 and TRBJ1-1; D is ambiguous. Germline-derived CDR1 and CDR2 are MNHNY and SVGAGI (reference sequence). Trimming removed 4 bases from V and 1 base from J, with 7 bases in between. This CDR3 has 13 amino acids. The CDR3 nucleotides read TGTGCCAGCAGTTTGTTACCGAACACTGAAGCTTTCTTT. Its protein product is CASSLLPNTEAFF.

In the case of this clonotype: It is likely a read error, because the conserved phenylalanine at the end of the CDR3 is missing. The rearrangement uses TRBV7-9 and TRBJ1-2; 8 bases are a match to TRBD1. This CDR3 has 12 residues. The V and J ends lost 5 bases and 11 bases, in that order; junction bases with no gene match: 7. Germline CDR1 and CDR2: SEHNR and FQNEAQ (reference sequence). The CDR3 protein is CASSTQGGRYTL. The CDR3 bases are TGTGCCAGCAGCACACAGGGGGGTAGGTACACCCTC.